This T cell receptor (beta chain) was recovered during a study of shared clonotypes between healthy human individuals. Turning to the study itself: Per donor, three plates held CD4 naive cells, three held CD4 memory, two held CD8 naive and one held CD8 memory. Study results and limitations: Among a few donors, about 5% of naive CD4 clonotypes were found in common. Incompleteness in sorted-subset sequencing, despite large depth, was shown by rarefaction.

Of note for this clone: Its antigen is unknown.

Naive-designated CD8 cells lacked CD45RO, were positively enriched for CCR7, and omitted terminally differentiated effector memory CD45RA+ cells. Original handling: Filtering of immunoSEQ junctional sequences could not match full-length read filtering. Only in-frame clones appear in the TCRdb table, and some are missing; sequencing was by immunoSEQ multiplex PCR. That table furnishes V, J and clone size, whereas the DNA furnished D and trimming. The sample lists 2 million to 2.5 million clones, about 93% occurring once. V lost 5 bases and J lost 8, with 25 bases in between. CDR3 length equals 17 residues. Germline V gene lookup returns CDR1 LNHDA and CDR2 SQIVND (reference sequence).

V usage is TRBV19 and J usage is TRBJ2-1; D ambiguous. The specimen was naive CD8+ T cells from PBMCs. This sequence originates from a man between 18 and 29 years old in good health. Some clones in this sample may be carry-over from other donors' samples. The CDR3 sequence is CASSPEFRNPPRYEQFF. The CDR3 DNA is TGTGCCAGTAGTCCTGAATTTCGTAACCCGCCTAGGTATGAGCAGTTCTTC.